The entry below describes one T cell receptor beta chain. The data are from a study of CD4 and CD8 cells across lung adenocarcinoma regions. J lost 6 bases, V lost 3 bases, and 12 bases had no gene match. The CDR3 contains 16 residues. Donors had localized lung adenocarcinoma, a non-small cell lung cancer. TCRdb redid the calling of the PCR reads with MiXCR, one entry per CDR3 protein. The table includes around 25,000 distinct CDR3 sequences, approximately 51% detected once. The chain couples TRBV12-3 or TRBV12-4 to TRBJ1-2; 8 bases line up with TRBD1. What was sequenced was CD8+ T cells from the center of a lung tumor. This sequence was found in a male donor with lung adenocarcinoma. The CD4 and CD8 labels of this study may be unreliable. The CDR3 loop reads CASSFSTGVAANGYTF. The CDR3 DNA is TGTGCCAGCAGTTTCTCGACAGGGGTCGCGGCCAATGGCTACACCTTC.